Reported below is one TCR beta chain. This entry belongs to a study of blood T cell repertoires in COVID-19. Study-wide background: Samples taken during acute and convalescent COVID-19 were collected in the United States, Italy and Spain. Nucleic acid was either cDNA or gDNA, and it came from T cells, B-cell-depleted T cells, or PBMCs.

Per the original methods: Amplifying reference gene primers gave estimates of nucleated cell counts. Only in-frame clones appear in the TCRdb table, and some are missing; sequencing was by immunoSEQ multiplex PCR. V and J calls and clone size are copied from that table; D and trimming were computed from the DNA. The profile shows about 140,000 clones, approximately 80% of them singletons. Germline CDR1 and CDR2: MNHEY and SVGAGI. V lost 6 bases and J lost 4, with 16 bases in between. The CDR3 covers 15 residues. The sample taken for sequencing was peripheral blood. This receptor was identified in a human donor in a cohort sampled during active COVID-19. The chain combines TRBV6-5 with TRBJ1-5; perhaps TRBD1 as D (5 bases). DNA of the CDR3: TGTGCCAGCAGCCACAGGTGGGTAGGGAATCAGCCCCAGCATTTT. This encodes CASSHRWVGNQPQHF.